This TCR beta chain was sequenced during a study of OX40 agonist ivuxolimab in advanced cancers. Study-level information: Past anti-PD-1, anti-PD-L1 or anti-CTLA-4 therapy was accepted, and roughly 40% had received some. Broader study findings: Several nonresponders also turned out to have low normalized T-cell clonal expansion.

This table comes from immunoSEQ multiplex PCR, and its TCRdb copy is limited to in-frame clones, with some not included. The sample includes roughly 65,000 clones, approximately 90% seen only once; the top ten take around 0.3%. This clone was observed once. The antigen remains unidentified. V was pared by 4 bases and J by 3 bases, with 4 bases between. The germline V gene has CDR1 SGHNT and CDR2 YYREEE (reference sequence). This CDR3 comprises 11 residues. This TCR derives from an adult with an advanced solid tumor such as melanoma, head and neck, liver or kidney cancer. The V gene is TRBV5-4, the J gene TRBJ2-5; no firm D call. The material was CD4+ or CD8+ T cells sorted from blood, obtained in a trial of the OX40 agonist ivuxolimab. The CDR3 protein is CASSTEETQYF. As DNA, the CDR3 is TGTGCCAGCAGCACTGAAGAGACCCAGTACTTC.